This T cell receptor (beta chain) was captured by sequencing in a study of human T cells and chemical hapten exposure. Study context: Sensitization applied 2% DPC to roughly 2 cm by roughly 2 cm of upper inner arm skin. Study results and caveats: TCRs exceeding a frequency of 1 in 1000 stayed unchanged under DPC sensitization.

As concerns this clonotype: Its antigen remains unidentified.

Using its own MiXCR run on the RACE reads, TCRdb lists one record per CDR3 protein. The data contain a few hundred thousand distinct CDR3 sequences, 5% to 6.5% of them singletons. The ends lost 4 bases at V and 11 bases at J; junction bases unmatched: 6. Germline CDR1 reads MNHEY; CDR2 reads SMNVEV (reference sequence). This CDR3 is 13 amino acids long. Time point reported: pre-sensitization, week 0. Treatment specified: therapeutic diphenylcyclopropenone sensitization with weekly scalp DPC. Whole blood, unfractionated, served as the material for total RNA extraction. This chain joins TRBV27 and TRBJ1-1; 11 bases match TRBD1. Source: whole blood, taken in connection with sensitization to the hapten diphenylcyclopropenone (DPC). This receptor was identified in a woman younger than 30 with alopecia areata. Some clones in this sample may be carry-over from other donors' samples. The CDR3 nucleotides read TGTGCCAGCAGTTGGGGACAGGGGGGCTTGGCTTTCTTT. This translates into CASSWGQGGLAFF.